The TCR beta chain described here comes from a study of blood T cells in healthy people across ages. Researchers collected approximately 9.5 milliliters of peripheral blood from every single donor. On this clonotype: Its antigen is unknown.

Points from the study as a whole: One million T cells yielded diversity estimates that were considered underestimates.

Combining a sample-barcoded 5' primer with a J-beta primer mix, a second PCR ran for roughly 6 to 11 cycles. TCRdb reanalysed the 5' RACE reads using MiXCR and keeps one entry per CDR3 protein. Here the sample spans some 1.4 million distinct CDR3 sequences, roughly 45% being singletons. V lost 0 bases, J lost 3 bases, and 11 bases stayed unmatched. Germline-derived CDR1 and CDR2 are MNHEY and SVGAGI. This CDR3 contains 18 residues. V usage is TRBV6-5 and J usage is TRBJ2-3; 8 bases are a match to TRBD2. The sequencing sample was made of blood. The receptor's source is a woman between 18 and 30 years old in good health. This CDR3 reads CASSYSPGSGGPTDTQYF. The CDR3 DNA sequence: TGTGCCAGCAGTTACTCCCCTGGGTCGGGGGGGCCTACAGATACGCAGTATTTT.